These 21 T cell receptor beta chains came from one sample sequenced in a study of blood T cells in healthy people across ages. A second roughly 6 to 11 cycle PCR used barcoded and J-beta primers. TCRdb ran MiXCR on the 5' RACE reads and lists one entry per CDR3 protein. The table shows 780,000 or so distinct CDR3 sequences, with roughly 25% occurring only once. These same records also appear under a second study, on T cells of mothers and their children.

The sequenced material came from blood. The receptors come from a boy under 18 in good health.

This clonotype was seen only a few times. CDR3 protein: CASRDILVNNEQFF. CDR3 nucleotide sequence: TGTGCCAGCAGGGACATACTGGTCAACAATGAGCAGTTCTTC. The V gene is TRBV28, the J gene TRBJ2-1, with D perhaps matching TRBD1 (5 bases). CDR3 length equals 14 residues. V was trimmed by 6 bases and J by 5 bases, leaving 14 bases between them. The germline CDR1 and CDR2 sequences are MDHEN and SYDVKM.

The chain is built from TRBV6-2 or TRBV6-3 and TRBJ1-2; 7 nucleotides line up with TRBD1. CDR3 length equals 15 residues. V gave up 4 bases and J gave up 3 bases; unmatched junction bases: 8. CDR1 MNHEY and CDR2 SVGEGT come from the germline V gene. The CDR3 coding sequence is TGTGCCAGCAGTTCTCGGGACAGACTATACTATGGCTACACCTTC. Its protein product is CASSSRDRLYYGYTF.

This chain uses TRBV7-2 with TRBJ2-1; no clear D gene. Germline V CDR1 and CDR2: SGHTA, FQGNSA. The CDR3 sequence is 13 residues long. V was clipped by 4 bases and J by 3 bases, with 7 bases between them. The CDR3 is CASSSGYYNEQFF. CDR3 nucleotides: TGTGCCAGCAGCTCCGGTTACTACAATGAGCAGTTCTTC.

This clonotype came up a few times. CDR3 loop: CATSRDRAGGPGSEQFF. CDR3 DNA sequence: TGTGCCACCAGCAGAGATCGAGCGGGGGGGCCGGGATCTGAGCAGTTCTTC. This chain connects TRBV15 to TRBJ2-5; 10 bases agree with TRBD2. The DNA end is more similar to TRBJ2-1, so the J call may be wrong. The CDR3 sequence is 17 residues long. The germline CDR1 and CDR2 sequences are LNHNV and YYDKDF (reference sequence).

This clonotype has a handful of counts. V gene TRBV5-1 combines with J gene TRBJ2-3; 7 bases map to TRBD2. V was clipped by 0 bases and J by 1 base; unmatched bases: 8. The CDR3 covers 17 residues. CDR1 is SGHRS, CDR2 YFSETQ, per germline. CDR3 in DNA: TGCGCCAGCAGCTTGGCCGACGGCGGGGGTCGCACAGATACGCAGTATTTT. It codes for CASSLADGGGRTDTQYF.

The chain uses TRBV20-1 and TRBJ1-1, with D unclear. This CDR3 region has 13 residues. Deletions cut 1 base from V and 4 bases from J, with 10 bases between. Germline lookup yields CDR1 DFQATT and CDR2 SNEGSKA (reference sequence). CDR3 amino acids: CSARGPTATEAFF. In nucleotides, the CDR3 is TGCAGTGCTAGAGGGCCGACCGCCACTGAAGCTTTCTTT.

This clonotype was seen a few times. The V and J genes are TRBV7-9 and TRBJ1-4, with D unresolved. Germline-derived CDR1 and CDR2 are SEHNR and FQNEAQ (reference sequence). V lost 5 bases and J lost 8, with 18 bases in between. The CDR3 spans 15 residues. The CDR3, as DNA: TGTGCCAGCAGCCGCATCGCCGTGCTTGGGGAAAAACTGTTTTTT. Translating it yields CASSRIAVLGEKLFF.

The V call is TRBV18, the J call TRBJ2-1; the D gene could be TRBD1 or TRBD2 (5 bases each). The CDR3 consists of 14 residues. The germline gives CDR1 KGHSH, CDR2 LQKENI. V was clipped by 6 bases and J by 8 bases, with 17 bases between them. The CDR3 DNA reads TGTGCCAGCTCCGGGACCTCGGCTCGGGATGAGCAGTTCTTC. It encodes CASSGTSARDEQFF. Combining the CDR3 with reference TRBV18 and TRBJ2-1 gives the whole variable domain NAGVMQNPRHLVRRRGQEARLRCSPMKGHSHVYWYRQLPEEGLKFMVYLQKENIIDESGMPKERFSAEFPKEGPSILRIQQVVRGDSAAYFCASSGTSARDEQFFGPGTRLTVL.

This clonotype has ten or more counts. This chain uses TRBV28 with TRBJ2-5, with 7 positions matching TRBD2. Trimming removed 3 bases from V and 1 base from J; junction bases left unmatched: 2. Germline CDR1 MDHEN, CDR2 SYDVKM. The CDR3 runs 14 residues. CDR3 region: CASSLAGAQETQYF. The CDR3 region has the DNA TGTGCCAGCAGTTTGGCGGGAGCCCAAGAGACCCAGTACTTC.

This clonotype was recorded a few times. The chain is built from TRBV7-2 and TRBJ1-6; the D is unclear. Trimming left V 1 base short and J 7 bases short, with 11 bases between. The CDR3 extends over 15 amino acids. Germline CDR1 and CDR2: SGHTA and FQGNSA. The CDR3 DNA is TGTGCCAGCAGCTTAGAGAAGCAACGGAATTCACCCCTCCACTTT. This codes for CASSLEKQRNSPLHF.

The rearrangement uses TRBV11-1 and TRBJ1-1; D is uncertain. The CDR3 is made up of 16 amino acids. V was trimmed by 3 bases and J by 1 base, leaving 15 bases between them. CDR1 and CDR2 from the germline V gene are SGHAT and FQDESV (reference sequence). The CDR3 here is CASSFSGSVRNTEAFF. The DNA of the CDR3 is TGTGCCAGCAGCTTCTCGGGCAGCGTGCGGAACACTGAAGCTTTCTTT.

The chain combines TRBV7-6 with TRBJ1-1; no firm D call. V lost 2 bases to trimming and J lost 2 bases, with 12 bases between them. CDR1 and CDR2 (germline): SGHVS, FNYEAQ. CDR3 length: 15 amino acids. CDR3 DNA: TGTGCCAGCAGCTTACTAGGCCTCCCTAACACTGAAGCTTTCTTT. Protein sequence: CASSLLGLPNTEAFF.

This chain uses TRBV29-1 with TRBJ1-1; weak D call: TRBD1 (5 bases). Germline lookup yields CDR1 SQVTM and CDR2 ANQGSEA. The germline V and J ends were trimmed by 1 base and 0 bases, with 12 bases remaining between them. The CDR3 totals 15 residues. CDR3 sequence: CSVEALRTLNTEAFF. The CDR3 nucleotides read TGCAGCGTTGAAGCACTCCGGACACTGAACACTGAAGCTTTCTTT.

The chain carries TRBV6-2 or TRBV6-3 and TRBJ2-1, with D perhaps being TRBD1 or TRBD2 (6 bases each). The CDR3 runs 14 residues. V was pared by 8 bases and J by 0 bases, with 11 bases between. Germline V gene lookup returns CDR1 MNHEY and CDR2 SVGEGT. The CDR3: CASGGQSSYNEQFF. DNA for the CDR3: TGTGCCAGCGGGGGGCAGAGCTCCTACAATGAGCAGTTCTTC.

The table lists this clonotype with a few counts. Germline and junction disagree at one end, which may indicate a read error. The chain employs TRBV5-1 and TRBJ2-3, with 12 bases fitting TRBD2. CDR3 length: 16 residues. Per germline, CDR1 SGHRS and CDR2 YFSETQ. CDR3 sequence: CANSRRTSGGTDTQYF. In nucleotides, the CDR3 is TGCGCCAACAGCAGAAGGACTAGCGGGGGCACAGATACGCAGTATTTT. Combining the CDR3 with reference TRBV5-1 and TRBJ2-3 gives the whole variable domain KAGVTQTPRYLIKTRGQQVTLSCSPISGHRSVSWYQQTPGQGLQFLFEYFSETQRNKGNFPGRFSGRQFSNSRSEMNVSTLELGDSALYLCANSRRTSGGTDTQYFGPGTRLTVL.

This clonotype was observed a handful of times. This chain joins TRBV5-1 and TRBJ2-5; D remains unclear. The end of the DNA fits TRBJ2-7 better, so the J call may be wrong. Germline V CDR1 and CDR2: SGHRS, YFSETQ. The CDR3 is made up of 15 amino acids. DNA for the CDR3: TGCGCCAGCAGCTTGGGAGTGGACGCCAGGTACGAGCAGTACTTC. This translates into CASSLGVDARYEQYF.

This clonotype turned up a few times. This chain links TRBV4-3 with TRBJ2-5; tentatively, D is TRBD1 (5 bases). The J call may be incorrect, as the DNA end agrees better with TRBJ2-7. This CDR3 comprises 16 residues. The V gene's germline CDR1 is LGHNA and CDR2 YSLEER. CDR3 protein: CASSQDLSDRRYEQYF. CDR3 DNA: TGCGCCAGCAGCCAAGACTTGTCCGACAGAAGGTACGAGCAGTACTTC.

The chain is built from TRBV29-1 and TRBJ2-1; 9 bases line up with TRBD1. With the DNA end fitting TRBJ2-7 better, the J assignment may be wrong. The CDR3 is made up of 15 amino acids. Germline V gene lookup returns CDR1 SQVTM and CDR2 ANQGSEA. The CDR3 DNA is TGCAGCGTTGAGTACGGGACAGGGAGACTTAGCGAGCAGTACTTC. Its translation is CSVEYGTGRLSEQYF.

The chain is built from TRBV4-2 and TRBJ2-5; no definite D call. The CDR3 extends over 17 amino acids. V was pared by 2 bases and J by 5 bases, with 21 bases between. CDR1 LGHNA and CDR2 YNFKEQ come from the germline V gene. The CDR3 DNA sequence: TGTGCCAGCAGCCAAAGTCCCCTCTCGGGCATCGGGGAGACCCAGTACTTC. It is translated as CASSQSPLSGIGETQYF.

The chain employs TRBV29-1 and TRBJ1-1, with TRBD1 as a possible D gene (5 bases). V was clipped by 8 bases and J by 3 bases, with 7 bases between them. The germline gives CDR1 SQVTM, CDR2 ANQGSEA. The CDR3 length is 10 residues. CDR3 DNA sequence: TGCAGCCCGGGGGACACTGAAGCTTTCTTT. Encoded protein: CSPGDTEAFF.

The CDR3 is CASSLGRNTIYF. DNA of the CDR3: TGTGCCAGCAGTTTGGGCCGAAACACCATATATTTT. The chain employs TRBV12-3 or TRBV12-4 and TRBJ1-3, with D uncertain. The V end was cut by 3 bases, the J end by 5 bases, with 5 bases between. The CDR3 length is 12 residues.